This T cell receptor (beta chain) comes out of a study of blood T cell repertoires in COVID-19 (dated by TCRdb to between 2020 and 2021). Turning to the overall study: Samples from collaborators originated in the United States, Italy and Spain and spanned both the acute and convalescent phases of COVID-19. The prospective study material was composed of cDNA or gDNA derived from T cells, B-cell-depleted T cells, or PBMCs. Deeply sampled blood TCRbeta repertoires from subjects exposed to, actively infected with, or recovered from COVID-19 were included in the dataset. The repertoires were released in a freely available public database meant as a resource for research on the immune response to SARS-CoV-2. The samples were drawn from two sources: the first 160 participants of the ongoing ImmuneRACE study, and 1,000 to 1,500 subjects contributed by 6 global collaborators. Nearly every sample came with metadata listing a de-identified subject ID, COVID-19 status, age in years and sex. Where available, HLA class I and class II types were taken from metadata supplied by the sample provider and were not determined by assay-based typing. What the work shows at the level of the full study, not this receptor alone: How much clinical and demographic metadata was included differed by source and by participant, and the metadata was provided uncurated.

On this clone: There is no known antigen for this receptor. No base quality values were provided; no much bigger clone lies one nucleotide off. This sample includes further DNA sequences coding for the same CDR3.

TCRbeta CDR3 regions were amplified from genomic DNA using the immunoSEQ Assay, a bias-controlled multiplex PCR. The original methods were these. Within the assay, amplification of reference gene primers was used to estimate how many nucleated cells each sample contained. Sequence reads were collapsed and filtered to measure the absolute abundance of every unique TCRbeta CDR3 rearrangement. For each sample, productive Simpson clonality was calculated as the square root of Simpson's diversity index across productive rearrangements. As stored in TCRdb, this immuneACCESS dataset retains in-frame rearrangements with V and J assigned. A fraction of the clones does not appear; measured against another copy, unresolved V genes explain less than half of the discrepancy, and the remainder lacks a known reason. Clone size and V and J calls were adopted from that table, with D and trimming inferred from the DNA. The table for this sample lists approximately 140,000 clones; 80% to 90% of them were counted only once. About 3.5% of the sample is in the top ten clones.

Relative to germline, V is 0 bases shorter and J is 1 base shorter, with 12 bases between their ends. Via the germline V gene (reference sequence), CDR1 is MNHEY and CDR2 SMNVEV. The CDR3 spans 16 residues, from the cysteine through the phenylalanine. Only the CDR3 portion is preserved as DNA: 48 bases, with reading frame beginning at the first base. Whole blood was collected in K2EDTA tubes by collaborating institutions according to the institutions' own protocols. Collaborator samples were shipped for TCRbeta analysis as frozen whole blood, isolated PBMCs, or DNA extracted from either sample type.

The sequence derives from an older man with acute or convalescent COVID-19. The receptor chain draws on TRBV27 and TRBJ1-1, and possibly TRBD1, on 5 matching bases. Sequencing was performed on peripheral blood. The DNA reads TGTGCCAGCAGTTTATCGGCGGGGGTCCCGAACACTGAAGCTTTCTTT. Its translation is CASSLSAGVPNTEAFF.